The next 5 T cell receptor beta chains were all read from a single sample in a study of cytomegalovirus exposure and HLA in healthy donors. Use of 60 Vbeta and 13 Jbeta primers characterized the PCR. Here immunoSEQ multiplex PCR was the method, and the copy in TCRdb shows in-frame clones only, minus some. The sample lists hundreds of thousands of clones, approximately 82% seen once, with approximately 3.8% in the top ten. The sample comprised PBMCs. The receptors come from a male donor in good health and CMV-seronegative.

The rearrangement joins TRBV19 to TRBJ2-7; 9 positions match TRBD1. This CDR3 is 15 amino acids long. Trimming at V came to 5 bases and at J to 4 bases, leaving 9 bases not matched to a gene. Germline values: CDR1 LNHDA, CDR2 SQIVND (reference sequence). The DNA for the CDR3 is TGTGCCAGTAGTCCCCGGGACAGGGTTTGGTACGAGCAGTACTTC. Its translation: CASSPRDRVWYEQYF.

The chain uses TRBV6-1 and TRBJ1-5; TRBD1 matches 7 bases. The ends lost 5 bases at V and 7 bases at J; junction bases unmatched: 8. The CDR3 runs 14 residues. Germline assignment: CDR1 MNHNS and CDR2 SASEGT. CDR3 residues: CASSSSGGNQPQHF. The CDR3 nucleotides read TGTGCCAGCAGTTCATCAGGGGGTAACCAGCCCCAGCATTTT.

The rearrangement joins TRBV28 to TRBJ2-7; 9 bases map to TRBD1. The CDR3 contains 14 residues. Germline lookup yields CDR1 MDHEN and CDR2 SYDVKM. V lost 5 bases and J lost 4; bases outside the gene matches: 6. The CDR3 loop reads CASSPPTGGYEQYF. In DNA form, the CDR3 reads TGTGCCAGCAGTCCCCCGACAGGGGGGTACGAGCAGTACTTC.

The chain joins TRBV25-1 to TRBJ2-4; D possibly corresponds to TRBD2 (6 bases). V was cut by 4 bases and J by 0 bases, with 13 bases left in between. CDR1 and CDR2 (germline): MGHDK, SYGVNS. The CDR3 is made up of 16 amino acids. The DNA of the CDR3 is TGTGCCAGCAGTGGGGAGGCAGGAGTAGCCAAAAACATTCAGTACTTC. Protein product: CASSGEAGVAKNIQYF.

V is TRBV29-1 and J is TRBJ2-1; 12 bases match TRBD2. The ends lost 1 base at V and 3 bases at J; junction bases unmatched: 4. The germline V gene encodes CDR1 SQVTM and CDR2 ANQGSEA. This CDR3 contains 16 residues. The CDR3: CSVEGGLAGNYNEQFF. In DNA form, the CDR3 reads TGCAGCGTTGAAGGCGGACTAGCGGGAAACTACAATGAGCAGTTCTTC.